A selection of T cell receptor beta chains follows, all from one sample in a study of T cell responses to AZD1222 COVID-19 vaccine. Sequencing was performed with immunoSEQ multiplex PCR; in TCRdb, only in-frame clones are kept and a portion is missing. The sample includes around 99,000 clones, roughly 87% of them seen just once. Material: peripheral blood, obtained on day 0 of MenACWY control vaccination. Receptors were obtained from an adult in good health. CDR3s include the opening cysteine and the closing phenylalanine or tryptophan. The D gene is left open where the match is weak. Some rows mark clone size as missing; the rest say once, few, many or name a class of expanded clone.

TRBD1,TRBV27,-,TRBJ1-1,CASSRLYGDSESLNFF,TGTGCCAGCAGCCGACTTTATGGGGACAGTGAATCGTTAAATTTCTTT
TRBD1,TRBV7-8,-,TRBJ2-7,CASSRAPAGQGAYEQYF,TGTGCCAGCAGCCGAGCCCCGGCAGGACAGGGGGCCTACGAGCAGTACTTC
-,TRBV9,-,TRBJ2-6,CASSVDWSGANVLTF,TGTGCCAGCAGCGTAGACTGGTCTGGGGCCAACGTCCTGACTTTC
TRBD1,TRBV29-1,-,TRBJ2-3,CSVGQGANTQYF,TGCAGCGTTGGGCAGGGGGCAAATACGCAGTATTTT
TRBD2,TRBV7-8,-,TRBJ2-7,CASSPTSGGSYEQYF,TGTGCCAGCAGCCCAACTAGCGGGGGGTCCTACGAGCAGTACTTC
TRBD2,TRBV7-2,-,TRBJ2-7,CASSLVGGGAGAHEQYF,TGTGCCAGCAGCTTAGTAGGGGGTGGAGCGGGAGCCCACGAGCAGTACTTC
TRBD1,TRBV3-1/TRBV3-2,-,TRBJ2-7,CASSPGRGEQYF,TGTGCCAGCAGCCCCGGCAGGGGGGAGCAGTACTTC
-,TRBV5-4,-,TRBJ1-5,CASSIDPNQPQHF,TGTGCCAGCAGCATTGACCCTAATCAGCCCCAGCATTTT
TRBD1,TRBV28,once,TRBJ1-6,CASTNGQGDSPLHF,TGTGCCAGCACCAACGGACAGGGTGACTCACCCCTCCACTTT
TRBD1,TRBV6-6,-,TRBJ1-6,CASSSGTGGDSPLHF,TGTGCCAGCAGCTCCGGGACAGGGGGTGACTCACCCCTCCACTTT
TRBD2,TRBV29-1,-,TRBJ2-1,CSVANLAGRGNEQFF,TGCAGCGTGGCTAATCTAGCGGGCCGGGGAAATGAGCAGTTCTTC
-,TRBV4-3,few,TRBJ2-6,CASSQEGGSGANVLTF,TGCGCCAGCAGCCAAGAGGGCGGGTCTGGGGCCAACGTCCTGACTTTC
-,TRBV6-5,-,TRBJ2-1,CASVLSSYNEQFF,TGTGCCAGCGTCTTGAGCTCCTACAATGAGCAGTTCTTC
TRBD1,TRBV9,few,TRBJ2-7,CASSPQTGPGEQYF,TGTGCCAGCAGCCCCCAGACAGGGCCCGGCGAGCAGTACTTC
TRBD2,TRBV4-3,-,TRBJ2-6,CASSQDSGAGANVLTF,TGCGCCAGCAGCCAAGATAGCGGGGCTGGGGCCAACGTCCTGACTTTC
-,TRBV10-2,-,TRBJ1-2,CASSDAQHYGYTF,TGCGCCAGCAGTGACGCGCAGCACTATGGCTACACCTTC
-,TRBV27,-,TRBJ1-3,CASSPSGSSGNTIYF,TGTGCCAGCAGTCCGTCGGGTAGCTCTGGAAACACCATATATTTT
TRBD1,TRBV7-8,-,TRBJ1-1,CASSQIQGASTEAFF,TGTGCCAGCAGCCAGATACAGGGGGCGAGCACTGAAGCTTTCTTT
-,TRBV3-1/TRBV3-2,-,TRBJ1-2,CASSLFRDQAGYTF,TGTGCCAGCAGCCTCTTTAGGGACCAAGCCGGCTACACCTTC
-,TRBV7-2,-,TRBJ2-5,CASSLTGSETQYF,TGTGCCAGCAGCTTAACCGGGAGTGAGACCCAGTACTTC
-,TRBV7-9,-,TRBJ2-1,CASSLGDFNAEQFF,TGTGCCAGCAGCTTAGGAGACTTTAATGCTGAGCAGTTCTTC
TRBD2,TRBV4-1,-,TRBJ2-3,CASSQATSGLTDTQYF,TGCGCCAGCAGCCAAGCTACTAGCGGGCTGACAGATACGCAGTATTTT
TRBD1,TRBV15,-,TRBJ1-2,CATSRGGTGVVYYTF,TGTGCCACCAGCAGAGGAGGGACAGGGGTCGTGTACTACACCTTC
TRBD2,TRBV6-2/TRBV6-3,-,TRBJ2-5,CASSGERGGRAETQYF,TGTGCCAGCAGCGGGGAGCGGGGGGGCCGGGCGGAGACCCAGTACTTC
-,TRBV15,-,TRBJ2-7,CATSRGGSYEQYF,TGTGCCACCAGCAGAGGGGGCTCCTACGAGCAGTACTTC
TRBD2,TRBV4-3,-,TRBJ2-1,CASSQEPAGFNEQFF,TGCGCCAGCAGCCAAGAACCAGCGGGATTCAATGAGCAGTTCTTC
TRBD2,TRBV27,-,TRBJ2-5,CASSGQLAGKETQYF,TGTGCCAGCAGTGGCCAACTAGCGGGCAAAGAGACCCAGTACTTC
TRBD2,TRBV25-1,-,TRBJ2-5,CASSEWEGGETQYF,TGTGCCAGCAGTGAATGGGAGGGCGGAGAGACCCAGTACTTC
-,TRBV30,-,TRBJ2-3,CAWSGVASTDTQYF,TGTGCCTGGAGCGGGGTGGCTAGCACAGATACGCAGTATTTT
-,TRBV14,once,TRBJ2-3,CASSQEGGNTQYF,TGTGCCAGCAGCCAAGAGGGCGGAAATACGCAGTATTTT
TRBD1,TRBV4-2,-,TRBJ1-2,CASTRKDRGNYGYTF,TGTGCCAGCACCAGAAAAGACAGGGGAAACTATGGCTACACCTTC
TRBD2,TRBV24-1,-,TRBJ2-5,CATSDLDFGLAGGLTQYF,TGTGCCACCAGTGATTTAGATTTTGGACTAGCGGGAGGGCTGACCCAGTACTTC
-,TRBV7-9,-,TRBJ2-1,CASSPGRSSYNEQFF,TGTGCCAGCAGCCCAGGACGCAGCTCCTACAATGAGCAGTTCTTC
TRBD1,TRBV5-5,-,TRBJ2-7,CASSQRQGLSYEQYF,TGTGCCAGCAGCCAACGACAGGGCCTCTCCTACGAGCAGTACTTC
TRBD1,TRBV5-1,-,TRBJ1-1,CASSLEGAGNTEAFF,TGCGCCAGCAGCTTGGAGGGGGCAGGGAACACTGAAGCTTTCTTT
-,TRBV6-1,-,TRBJ2-1,CASSEFAPRSGSSSYNEQFF,TGTGCCAGCAGTGAATTCGCCCCTAGGTCGGGGTCGAGCTCCTACAATGAGCAGTTCTTC
TRBD1,TRBV5-8,-,TRBJ1-5,CASILDRAQPQHF,TGTGCCAGCATCCTGGACAGGGCCCAGCCCCAGCATTTT
TRBD2,TRBV7-2,-,TRBJ2-2,CASSPRLAAGELFF,TGTGCCAGCAGCCCGCGACTAGCAGCCGGGGAGCTGTTTTTT
TRBD1,TRBV5-3,-,TRBJ1-4,CARSLAQGVLEKLFF,TGTGCCAGAAGCTTGGCACAGGGGGTTCTTGAAAAACTGTTTTTT
-,TRBV5-4,-,TRBJ2-7,CASSLAGGRIHEQYF,TGTGCCAGCAGCTTGGCCGGTGGTAGGATCCACGAGCAGTACTTC
TRBD1,TRBV6-2/TRBV6-3,-,TRBJ1-5,CASSYSTGGNQPQHF,TGTGCCAGCAGTTACTCGACAGGGGGCAATCAGCCCCAGCATTTT
TRBD2,TRBV4-2,-,TRBJ2-1,CASSQEVGGAYNEQFF,TGTGCCAGCAGCCAAGAGGTGGGGGGGGCCTACAATGAGCAGTTCTTC
-,TRBV28,-,TRBJ1-4,CASSFNLGVYEKLFF,TGTGCCAGCAGTTTCAACCTCGGGGTTTATGAAAAACTGTTTTTT
-,TRBV20-1,-,TRBJ1-5,CSASPPGGNQPQHF,TGCAGTGCTAGTCCCCCGGGGGGCAATCAGCCCCAGCATTTT
-,TRBV4-3,-,TRBJ2-7,CASSQLTRSGPYEQYF,TGCGCCAGCAGCCAACTAACAAGATCGGGACCCTACGAGCAGTACTTC
-,TRBV3-1/TRBV3-2,-,TRBJ2-1,CASSQDGGIPEGEQFF,TGTGCCAGCAGCCAAGATGGGGGGATCCCAGAGGGTGAGCAGTTCTTC
-,TRBV5-1,-,TRBJ1-4,CASSLGTTNEKLFF,TGCGCCAGCAGCTTGGGTACAACTAATGAAAAACTGTTTTTT
-,TRBV6-2/TRBV6-3,-,TRBJ1-1,CASSDGVMNTEAFF,TGTGCCAGCAGCGACGGGGTTATGAACACTGAAGCTTTCTTT
-,TRBV10-3,-,TRBJ1-1,CAISYRDLNTEAFF,TGTGCCATCAGCTACAGGGATCTGAACACTGAAGCTTTCTTT
-,TRBV5-1,-,TRBJ2-2,CASNNRDDNTGELFF,TGCGCCAGCAATAACCGGGACGACAACACCGGGGAGCTGTTTTTT
TRBD2,TRBV5-1,-,TRBJ2-7,CASSVQLAGGGEQYF,TGCGCCAGCAGCGTACAGTTAGCGGGAGGAGGTGAGCAGTACTTC
-,TRBV4-3,-,TRBJ2-5,CASSPTSGLETQYF,TGCGCCAGCAGCCCGACTTCAGGGCTGGAGACCCAGTACTTC